This entry is about one T cell receptor (beta chain). These data are taken from a study of CD8 T cells in Susac syndrome. TEMRA cells were enriched by FACS, and CD4+ and CD8+ T cells were negatively isolated. After extraction with the RNeasy kit, about 0.45 to 1 ug of the RNA was reverse transcribed using random hexamers. TCRdb recomputed calls from the immunoSEQ multiplex PCR reads with MiXCR, one row per CDR3 protein. The sample has about 120,000 distinct CDR3 sequences, roughly 94% seen once. CDR1 and CDR2 from the germline V gene are MNHEY and SVGEGT. This CDR3 is built from 16 residues. V gave up 0 bases and J gave up 4 bases; unmatched junction bases: 8.

This chain connects TRBV6-2 or TRBV6-3 to TRBJ2-7; 8 positions agree with TRBD2. Sequencing was done on a sample of CD4+ T cells from PBMCs. This clonotype was obtained from a human donor in good health. For the CDR3, the DNA is TGTGCCAGCAGTTACTCGATACTAGCGGTCCAATACGAGCAGTACTTC. Translated: CASSYSILAVQYEQYF.